This TCR beta chain was profiled in a study of Graves' ophthalmopathy and Graves' hyperthyroidism. General observations from the study: Appearing in blood as well were most expanded thyroid clonotypes above 0.001 frequency.

No ophthalmopathy within 18 months of follow-up signified stable hyperthyroidism. Other autoimmune disease, uncontrolled infection, pregnancy and lactation led to exclusion. RNA transcripts yielded amplified TCR beta CDR3 regions. The workflow started with a first-round RT-PCR run with HTBI primers and then moved on to a second-round multiplex PCR. Via MiXCR, TCRdb re-called the multiplex PCR reads, giving one row per CDR3 protein. The table records 500,000 to 700,000 distinct CDR3 sequences, roughly 20% of them present only once. Germline-derived CDR1 and CDR2 are SGDLS and YYNGEE. This CDR3 is 13 amino acids long. The ends were cut back, 3 bases at V and 4 bases at J, with 8 bases in the middle. This clonotype was counted at least ten times. The antigen remains unidentified.

What was sequenced was peripheral blood. This receptor was obtained from a woman aged 18 to 35 with stable Graves' hyperthyroidism. Some clones in this sample may be carry-over from other donors' samples. The J gene is TRBJ1-3, the V gene TRBV9; D gene unclear. CDR3 coding DNA: TGTGCCAGCAGCGCGGAAGGAGGAAACACCATATATTTT. This encodes CASSAEGGNTIYF.